This paragraph covers one TCR beta chain sequence. The data derive from a study of T cell changes during pregnancy in multiple sclerosis. Profiled with immunoSEQ multiplex PCR; TCRdb holds only in-frame clones, not every one. The sample contains 45,000 to 60,000 clones, 90% of which appear only once. V dropped 8 bases and J dropped 0 bases, with 16 bases sitting between them. This CDR3 has 15 residues. The germline gives CDR1 MNHEY, CDR2 SMNVEV (reference sequence). The chain is built from TRBV27 and TRBJ1-2; tentative D call: TRBD1 (5 bases). The material sequenced was CD8+ T cells from peripheral blood mononuclear cells, taken before pregnancy. The sequence derives from a female donor with multiple sclerosis, enrolled in a pregnancy study. The CDR3 coding sequence is TGTGCCAGCCTACCCATAACAGGATCTAACTATGGCTACACCTTC. Translated: CASLPITGSNYGYTF.